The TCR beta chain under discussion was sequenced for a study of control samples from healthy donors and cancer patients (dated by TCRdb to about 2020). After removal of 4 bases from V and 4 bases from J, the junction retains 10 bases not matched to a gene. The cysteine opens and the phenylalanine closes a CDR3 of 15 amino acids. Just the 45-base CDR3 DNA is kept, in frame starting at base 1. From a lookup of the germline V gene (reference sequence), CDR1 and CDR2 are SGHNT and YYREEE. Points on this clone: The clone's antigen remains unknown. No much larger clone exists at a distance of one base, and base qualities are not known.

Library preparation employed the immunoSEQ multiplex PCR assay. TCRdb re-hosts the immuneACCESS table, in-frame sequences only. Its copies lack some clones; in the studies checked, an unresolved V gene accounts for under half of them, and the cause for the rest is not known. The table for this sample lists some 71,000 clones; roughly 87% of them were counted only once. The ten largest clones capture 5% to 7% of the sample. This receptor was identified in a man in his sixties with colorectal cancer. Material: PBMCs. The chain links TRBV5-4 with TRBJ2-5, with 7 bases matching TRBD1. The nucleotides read TGTGCCAGCAGCCTCCCCGACAGGGTCGGAGAGACCCAGTACTTC. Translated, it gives CASSLPDRVGETQYF. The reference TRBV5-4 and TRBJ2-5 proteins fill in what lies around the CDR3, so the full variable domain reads ETGVTQSPTHLIKTRGQQVTLRCSSQSGHNTVSWYQQALGQGPQFIFQYYREEENGRGNFPPRFSGLQFPNYSSELNVNALELDDSALYLCASSLPDRVGETQYFGPGTRLLVL.